This entry lists 4 T cell receptor beta chains sequenced from one sample in a study of cytomegalovirus exposure and HLA in healthy donors (dated 2017 in TCRdb). The library was built by means of the immunoSEQ multiplex PCR assay. Entries here come from immuneACCESS through TCRdb and include only in-frame sequences with V and J called. Some clones fail to appear in such tables; in the studies checked, an unresolved V gene covers under half of the shortfall, and the cause of the remainder is unknown. The table for this sample lists about 78,000 clones; roughly 95% of them were counted only once. Roughly 1.5% of the sample goes to the ten largest clones. Sequenced material: PBMCs. These receptors originate from a man between 18 and 29 years old in good health and CMV-seropositive.

Here the CDR3 DNA reads TGTGCCAGCAGAGAATCCCAGGGTTCCACTGAAGCTTTCTTT. This codes for CASRESQGSTEAFF. The genes are TRBV6-4 and TRBJ1-1; a possible D gene is TRBD1 (5 bases). The V and J ends lost 6 bases and 4 bases respectively, with 15 bases between them. The CDR3 is made up of 14 amino acids. CDR1 and CDR2 from the germline V gene are MRHNA and SNTAGT.

V is TRBV11-2 and J is TRBJ2-1; 10 nucleotides line up with TRBD2. Germline V gives CDR1 SGHAT, CDR2 FQNNGV. V shed 5 bases, J shed 5 bases, and the junction held 3 bases outside the gene matches. The CDR3 has 14 amino acids. The CDR3 DNA reads as TGTGCCAGCAGCCATACTAGCGGGAACAATGAGCAGTTCTTC. Translated: CASSHTSGNNEQFF.

The CDR3 spells CASSIRGRPHEQYF. CDR3 nucleotide sequence: TGTGCCAGTAGTATAAGAGGGAGACCCCACGAGCAGTACTTC. V and J are TRBV19 and TRBJ2-7, with a possible D match to TRBD2 (5 bases). The CDR3 totals 14 residues. The V gene's germline CDR1 is LNHDA and CDR2 SQIVND (reference sequence). V lost 2 bases and J lost 5, with 13 bases in between.

This clone is a singleton in its sample. The rearrangement uses TRBV7-9 and TRBJ2-7; 7 bases align to TRBD2. The CDR3 covers 15 residues. Germline CDR1 is SEHNR and CDR2 is FQNEAQ (reference sequence). Trimming cost V 3 bases and J 7 bases; bases outside gene matches: 12. The CDR3 region is CASSFGGTNSGEQYF. In nucleotides, the CDR3 is TGTGCCAGCAGCTTTGGGGGGACTAACTCGGGGGAGCAGTACTTC.